A selection of T cell receptor beta chains follows, all from one sample in a study of T cell responses to AZD1222 COVID-19 vaccine. Sequenced by immunoSEQ multiplex PCR; TCRdb stores in-frame clones only, minus some. The table records fewer than 250,000 clones, 90% to 95% of them present only once. The material was peripheral blood, obtained on day 0 of MenACWY control vaccination. Receptors originate from an adult in good health. Each CDR3 is given with its conserved first and last residue. The D gene is left open where the match is weak. Only some rows state a clone size, as once, few, many or a class for expanded clones.

TRBJ2-1	TRBD1	TRBV15	.	TGTGCCACCAGCAGACTACCCGCCGGGACAGGGGTCAATGAGCAGTTCTTC	CATSRLPAGTGVNEQFF
TRBJ2-2	.	TRBV7-8	.	TGTGCCAGCAGCTTTTATGGAACAGGGCAAGACGGGGAGCTGTTTTTT	CASSFYGTGQDGELFF
TRBJ1-2	.	TRBV19	.	TGTGCCAGTCAGGACCTCAGGGGCGGCTACACCTTC	CASQDLRGGYTF
TRBJ1-1	TRBD1	TRBV7-2	.	TGTGCCAGCAGCACGGGACAGGGCAGGCAGGCTTTCTTT	CASSTGQGRQAFF
TRBJ2-6	.	TRBV18	.	TGTGCCAGCTCACCACCGAACAGGCGTCACTCTGGGGCCAACGTCCTGACTTTC	CASSPPNRRHSGANVLTF
TRBJ1-4	.	TRBV10-3	.	TGTGCCATCAGCCCAGGAGGAGGTGAAAAACTGTTTTTT	CAISPGGGEKLFF
TRBJ2-3	.	TRBV4-2	.	TGTGCCAGCAGCCAAGAGGCAGATACGCAGTATTTT	CASSQEADTQYF
TRBJ1-4	TRBD1	TRBV27	.	TGTGCCAGCAGTTTATACGGGACAGGGGATGAAAAACTGTTTTTT	CASSLYGTGDEKLFF
TRBJ1-1	.	TRBV5-1	.	TGCGCCAGCGGGTTGGGGCGCATGAACACTGAAGCTTTCTTT	CASGLGRMNTEAFF
TRBJ1-4	.	TRBV5-1	.	TGCGCCAGCAGCTTGGGGGGGCAGGATGAAAAACTGTTTTTT	CASSLGGQDEKLFF
TRBJ1-6	.	TRBV19	.	TGTGCCAGTAGTTCAAGCGTTTCCCCCTATAATTCACCCCTCCACTTT	CASSSSVSPYNSPLHF
TRBJ1-4	TRBD1	TRBV7-6	few	TGTGCCAGCAGCTCGACAGGGGTCTCTAATGAAAAACTGTTTTTT	CASSSTGVSNEKLFF
TRBJ1-2	TRBD1	TRBV7-9	.	TGTGCCAGCAGCTGGACAGGTTCCAACTATGGCTACACCTTC	CASSWTGSNYGYTF
TRBJ2-3	TRBD2	TRBV5-4	.	TGTGCCAGCAGCTTGAGCGGGGCAGATACGCAGTATTTT	CASSLSGADTQYF
TRBJ1-6	TRBD1	TRBV12-5	.	TGTGCTAGTGGGCGTGACCAGGGGGCGTCTTCACCCCTCCACTTT	CASGRDQGASSPLHF
TRBJ1-5	.	TRBV15	.	TGTGCCACCAGCAGTAAGGGACTCAATCAGCCCCAGCATTTT	CATSSKGLNQPQHF
TRBJ1-6	TRBD1	TRBV30	.	TGTGCCTGGAAGGACAGGGACTTTTATAATTCACCCCTCCACTTT	CAWKDRDFYNSPLHF
TRBJ1-5	.	TRBV29-1	.	TGCAGCGCCACCTTCCCGTCGACGGGAAAGAATCAGCCCCAGCATTTT	CSATFPSTGKNQPQHF
TRBJ1-2	.	TRBV27	.	TGTGCCAGCAGTTTCTCCAGGGGACGTTCGTATGGCTACACCTTC	CASSFSRGRSYGYTF
TRBJ1-2	TRBD1	TRBV5-1	.	TGCGCCAGCAGCGCAAGACAGGGAGCGGATGGCTACACCTTC	CASSARQGADGYTF
TRBJ1-2	.	TRBV2	.	TGTGCCAGCACCCCCGGGGTCAACTATGGCTACACCTTC	CASTPGVNYGYTF
TRBJ1-1	.	TRBV7-9	.	TGTGCCAGCAGGATGGGAAATCAGGGCGGCACTGAAGCTTTCTTT	CASRMGNQGGTEAFF
TRBJ1-1	.	TRBV19	.	TGTGCCAGTAGTTTTGCGGGGGCGGACACTGAAGCTTTCTTT	CASSFAGADTEAFF
TRBJ2-7	.	TRBV30	.	TGTGCCTGGAGTGAGGGGGCCTACGAGCAGTACTTC	CAWSEGAYEQYF
TRBJ2-5	.	TRBV30	.	TGTGCCTGGAGTGGGAGTTGGGGGAGTAGAGAGACCCAGTACTTC	CAWSGSWGSRETQYF
TRBJ1-5	.	TRBV7-9	few	TGTGCCAGCAGCTTAGAACAGTACAATCAGCCCCAGCATTTT	CASSLEQYNQPQHF
TRBJ1-2	.	TRBV4-1	once	TGCGCCAGCAGCGACCGGACCAGGGTGAGCGATGGCTACACCTTC	CASSDRTRVSDGYTF
TRBJ1-1	TRBD1	TRBV12-5	many	TGTGCTAGTAGGGACAGTCTCACAGTTGAAGCTTTCTTT	CASRDSLTVEAFF
TRBJ1-1	.	TRBV5-1	.	TGCGCCAGCAGTTTCGACAGGCGCACTGAAGCTTTCTTT	CASSFDRRTEAFF
TRBJ1-5	TRBD1	TRBV28	.	TGTGCCAGCAGTTCCTCCGGGACAGGGAACCAGCCCCAGCATTTT	CASSSSGTGNQPQHF
TRBJ2-5	TRBD1	TRBV25-1	.	TGTGCCAGCAGTGAGGGACAGTTTGGAGAGACCCAGTACTTC	CASSEGQFGETQYF
TRBJ2-2	.	TRBV27	.	TGTGCCAGCAGTTTATCCCGACTAGCCGGGGAGCTGTTTTTT	CASSLSRLAGELFF
TRBJ2-3	TRBD1	TRBV24-1	.	TGTGCCACCAGTGATCGGACAGGGGGGACAGATACGCAGTATTTT	CATSDRTGGTDTQYF
TRBJ1-5	TRBD1	TRBV10-2	.	TGCGCCAGCAGTGAACCAGGGGGTGGGAATCAGCCCCAGCATTTT	CASSEPGGGNQPQHF
TRBJ1-2	.	TRBV4-1	few	TGCGCCAGCAGCCAAGATCGTAGTCCGATTGGCTACACCTTC	CASSQDRSPIGYTF
TRBJ1-2	.	TRBV4-1	.	TGCGCCAGCAGCCGAGATCTTGCAGTAGGGGGTGGCTACACCTTC	CASSRDLAVGGGYTF
TRBJ2-7	.	TRBV28	.	TGTGCCAGCAGACCAGGGAGGTACGAGCAGTACTTC	CASRPGRYEQYF
TRBJ1-1	.	TRBV6-6	.	TGTGCCAGCAGTACATCGGAAGGGATAACTGAAGCTTTCTTT	CASSTSEGITEAFF
TRBJ1-1	.	TRBV4-3	.	TGCGCCAGCAGCCGAGACACCACCATGAACACTGAAGCTTTCTTT	CASSRDTTMNTEAFF